The 3 T cell receptor beta chains below come from one sample, sequenced in a study of cytomegalovirus exposure and HLA in healthy donors. Amplification used 60 Vbeta primers and 13 Jbeta primers. Some clones are missing from TCRdb's copy, which holds only in-frame ones; the method was immunoSEQ multiplex PCR. The repertoire includes 150,000 to 200,000 clones, 60% to 85% of them detected once, and around 3% sits in the top ten. The sample comprised PBMCs. These receptor sequences come from a female donor in good health and CMV-seronegative.

The rearrangement links TRBV11-3 to TRBJ1-3; D unresolved. Trimming removed 3 bases from V and 2 bases from J, with 11 bases in between. The CDR3 covers 15 residues. From germline, CDR1 is SGHNT and CDR2 YENEEA. The CDR3 reads CASSFGPGAGNTIYF. The CDR3 DNA follows: TGTGCCAGCAGCTTCGGTCCGGGAGCTGGAAACACCATATATTTT.

The V and J genes are TRBV18 and TRBJ1-1; the match to TRBD1 covers 11 bases. The CDR3 extends over 19 amino acids. Trimming took 1 base from V and 5 from J; bases not matched to a gene: 15. The germline V gene has CDR1 KGHSH and CDR2 LQKENI. CDR3 bases: TGTGCCAGCTCACCACTGCCCCCTTCTGGGACAGGGGGGATTACTGAAGCTTTCTTT. Protein sequence: CASSPLPPSGTGGITEAFF.

The rearrangement links TRBV6-6 to TRBJ1-4; D is perhaps TRBD1 (6 bases). The V end was cut by 0 bases, the J end by 7 bases, with 12 bases between. The CDR3 contains 15 residues. Germline V gene data show CDR1 as MNHNY and CDR2 as SVGAGI (reference sequence). This CDR3 is CASSYSAGEGEKLFF. As DNA, the CDR3 is TGTGCCAGCAGTTACTCGGCAGGGGAAGGTGAAAAACTGTTTTTT.